This T cell receptor (beta chain) was observed in a study of technical replicates of blood from several donors (dated by TCRdb to 2016 to 2017). The table lists this clone with a count of one. Its antigen has not been determined. No base quality information exists; no much larger clone differs at one position. CDR1 and CDR2, looked up from the germline V gene, are MNHEY and SVGAGI. The CDR3 runs 15 amino acids, cysteine and phenylalanine included. Just CDR3 DNA is preserved here, 45 bases in frame from base 1. V is cut back by 2 bases and J by 3 bases, with 6 bases in the junction unmatched. Library creation used the immunoSEQ multiplex PCR assay. Imported from immuneACCESS, the table was reduced by TCRdb to in-frame sequences with V and J called. These copies leave out some clones; in studies compared against another copy, an unresolved V gene accounts for under half, and the cause of the remainder is not known. For this sample there are tens of thousands of clones; around 96% appear just once. Together, the top ten hold 0.3% to 0.35% of the sample.

The source is a human donor in good health. The sequencing sample was made of T cells isolated from PBMCs. The chain was built from TRBV6-5 and TRBJ2-7; 8 bases in the junction line up with TRBD1. CDR3 reads: CASSYRDRISYEQYF. The nucleotide sequence reads TGTGCCAGCAGTTACAGGGACAGGATAAGCTACGAGCAGTACTTC.